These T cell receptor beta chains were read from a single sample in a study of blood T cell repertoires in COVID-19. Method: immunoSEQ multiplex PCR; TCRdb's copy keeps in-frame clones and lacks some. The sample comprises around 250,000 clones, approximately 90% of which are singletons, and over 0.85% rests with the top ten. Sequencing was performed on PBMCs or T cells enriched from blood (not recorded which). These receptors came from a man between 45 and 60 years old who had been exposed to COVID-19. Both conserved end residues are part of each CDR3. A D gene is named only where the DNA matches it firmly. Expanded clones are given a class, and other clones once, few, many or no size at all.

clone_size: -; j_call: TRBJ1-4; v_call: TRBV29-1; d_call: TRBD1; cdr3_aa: CSVSESGGEKLFF; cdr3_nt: TGCAGCGTTTCCGAATCAGGGGGTGAAAAACTGTTTTTT
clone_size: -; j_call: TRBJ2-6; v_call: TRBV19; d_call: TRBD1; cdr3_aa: CASRGDRASGANVLTF; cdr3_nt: TGTGCCAGTAGGGGGGACAGGGCTTCTGGGGCCAACGTCCTGACTTTC
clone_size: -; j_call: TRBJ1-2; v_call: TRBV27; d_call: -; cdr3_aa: CASRAQGLSYGYTF; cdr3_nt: TGTGCCAGCAGGGCCCAGGGGCTTTCCTATGGCTACACCTTC
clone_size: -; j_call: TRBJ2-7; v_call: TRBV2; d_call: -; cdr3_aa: CASSTGPGEQYF; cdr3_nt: TGTGCCAGCAGCACAGGGCCGGGCGAGCAGTACTTC
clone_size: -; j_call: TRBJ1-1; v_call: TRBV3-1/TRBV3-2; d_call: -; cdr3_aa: CASSLSVRGGAEAFF; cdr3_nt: TGTGCCAGCAGCCTGAGTGTTAGGGGTGGCGCTGAAGCTTTCTTT
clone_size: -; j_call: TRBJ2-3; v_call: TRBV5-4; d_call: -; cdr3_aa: CASSLVGARGTDTQYF; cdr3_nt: TGTGCCAGCAGCTTGGTTGGAGCTAGGGGGACAGATACGCAGTATTTT
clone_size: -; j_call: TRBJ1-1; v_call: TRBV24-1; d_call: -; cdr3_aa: CATIENFPGTEAFF; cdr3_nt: TGTGCCACCATTGAGAACTTCCCAGGCACTGAAGCTTTCTTT
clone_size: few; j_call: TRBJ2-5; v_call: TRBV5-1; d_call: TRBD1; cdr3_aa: CASSLGTVGETQYF; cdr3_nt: TGCGCCAGCAGCTTAGGGACAGTAGGGGAGACCCAGTACTTC
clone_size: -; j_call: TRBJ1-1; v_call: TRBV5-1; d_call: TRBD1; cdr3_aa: CASRPGQENTEAFF; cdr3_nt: TGCGCCAGCAGGCCGGGACAGGAGAACACTGAAGCTTTCTTT
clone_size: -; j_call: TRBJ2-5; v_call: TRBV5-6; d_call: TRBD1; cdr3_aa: CASSSVRTGVETQYF; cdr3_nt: TGTGCCAGCAGTAGCGTCAGGACAGGGGTTGAGACCCAGTACTTC
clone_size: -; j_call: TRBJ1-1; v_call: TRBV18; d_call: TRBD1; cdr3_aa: CASSPTGAHTEAFF; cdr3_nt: TGTGCCAGCTCACCAACAGGGGCCCACACTGAAGCTTTCTTT
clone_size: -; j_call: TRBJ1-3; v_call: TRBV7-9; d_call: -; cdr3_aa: CASSLSVSGNTIYF; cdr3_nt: TGTGCCAGCAGCTTGTCGGTCTCTGGAAACACCATATATTTT
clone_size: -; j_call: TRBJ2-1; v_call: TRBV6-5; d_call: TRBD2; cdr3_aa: CASRPGLAGGVEQFF; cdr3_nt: TGTGCCAGCAGGCCAGGACTAGCGGGAGGCGTGGAGCAGTTCTTC
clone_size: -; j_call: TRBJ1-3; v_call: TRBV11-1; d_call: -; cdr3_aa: CASSRQVSSGNTIYF; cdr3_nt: TGTGCCAGCAGCCGACAGGTCAGCTCTGGAAACACCATATATTTT
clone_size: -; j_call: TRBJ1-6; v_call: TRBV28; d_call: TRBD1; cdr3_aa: CASINRGHGYSPLHF; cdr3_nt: TGTGCCAGCATCAACAGGGGGCACGGGTATTCACCCCTCCACTTT
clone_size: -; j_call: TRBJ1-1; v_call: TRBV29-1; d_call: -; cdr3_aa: CSVGYGGGVLNTEAFF; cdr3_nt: TGCAGCGTTGGGTACGGCGGAGGGGTGTTGAACACTGAAGCTTTCTTT
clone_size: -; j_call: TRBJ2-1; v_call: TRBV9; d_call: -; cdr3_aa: CASSVGTVSYNEQFF; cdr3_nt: TGTGCCAGCAGCGTAGGGACAGTCTCCTACAATGAGCAGTTCTTC
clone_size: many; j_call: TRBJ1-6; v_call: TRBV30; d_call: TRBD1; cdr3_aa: CAWDRDSLNSPLHF; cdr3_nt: TGTGCCTGGGACAGGGACAGTCTTAATTCACCCCTCCACTTT